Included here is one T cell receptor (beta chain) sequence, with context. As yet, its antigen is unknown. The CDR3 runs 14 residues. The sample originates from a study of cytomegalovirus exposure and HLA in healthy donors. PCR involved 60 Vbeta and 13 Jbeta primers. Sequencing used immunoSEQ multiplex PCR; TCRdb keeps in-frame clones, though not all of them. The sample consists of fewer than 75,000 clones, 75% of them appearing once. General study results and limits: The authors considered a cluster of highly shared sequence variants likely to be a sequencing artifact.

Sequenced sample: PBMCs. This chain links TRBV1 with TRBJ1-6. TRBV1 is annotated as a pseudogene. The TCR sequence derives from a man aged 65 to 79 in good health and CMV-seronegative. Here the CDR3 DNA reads TGCACCAGCAACGAGGGAGCTTATAATTCACCCCTCCACTTT. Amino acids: CTSNEGAYNSPLHF.